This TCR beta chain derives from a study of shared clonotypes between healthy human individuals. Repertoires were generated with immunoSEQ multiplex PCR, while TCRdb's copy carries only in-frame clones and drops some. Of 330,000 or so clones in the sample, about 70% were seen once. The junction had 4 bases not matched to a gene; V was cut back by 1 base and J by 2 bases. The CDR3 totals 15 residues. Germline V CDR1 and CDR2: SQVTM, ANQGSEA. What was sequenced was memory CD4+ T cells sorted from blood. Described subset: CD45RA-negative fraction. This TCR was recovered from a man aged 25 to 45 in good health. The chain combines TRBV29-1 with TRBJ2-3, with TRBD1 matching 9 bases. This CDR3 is CSVEGGTGITDTQYF. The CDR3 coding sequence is TGCAGCGTTGAAGGAGGGACAGGGATCACAGATACGCAGTATTTT.